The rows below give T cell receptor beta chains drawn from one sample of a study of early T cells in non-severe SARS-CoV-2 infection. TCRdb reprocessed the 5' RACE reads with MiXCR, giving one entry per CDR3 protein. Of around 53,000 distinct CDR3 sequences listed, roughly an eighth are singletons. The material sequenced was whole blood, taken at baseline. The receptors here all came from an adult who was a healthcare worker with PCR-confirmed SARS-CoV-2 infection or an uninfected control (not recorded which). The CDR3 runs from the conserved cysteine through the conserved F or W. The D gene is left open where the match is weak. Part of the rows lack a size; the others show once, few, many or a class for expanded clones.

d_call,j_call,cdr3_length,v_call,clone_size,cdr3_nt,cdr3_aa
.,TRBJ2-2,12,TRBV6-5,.,TGTGCCAGCGGCGATCGCACCGGGGAGCTGTTTTTT,CASGDRTGELFF
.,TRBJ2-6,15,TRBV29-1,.,TGCAGCGTTGAAATTAGAGGGACAATCCCCCGCATCCTGACTTTC,CSVEIRGTIPRILTF
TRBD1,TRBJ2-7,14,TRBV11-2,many,TGTGCCAGCAGCTCCCGGGACAGGGGGTACGAGCAGTACTTC,CASSSRDRGYEQYF
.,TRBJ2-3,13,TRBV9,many,TGTGCCAGCAGCGGCCCCGACACAGATACGCAGTATTTT,CASSGPDTDTQYF
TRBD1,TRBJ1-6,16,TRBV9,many,TGTGCCAGCAGCGTAGCCCGCCGGACAGGGGACTCACCCCTCCACTTT,CASSVARRTGDSPLHF
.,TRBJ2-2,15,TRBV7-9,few,TGTGCCAGCAGCTTGAGGGAGCTTGACACCGGGGAGCTGTTTTTT,CASSLRELDTGELFF
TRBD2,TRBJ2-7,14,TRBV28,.,TGTGCCAGCAGGCGACTAGCGGGAGTCCACGAGCAGTACTTC,CASRRLAGVHEQYF
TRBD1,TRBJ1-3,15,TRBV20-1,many,TGCAGTGCTAACGACAGGGGGCTGGCTGGAAACACCATATATTTT,CSANDRGLAGNTIYF
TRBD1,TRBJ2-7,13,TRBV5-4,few,TGTGCCAGCGGACAGGTCGGCTCCTACGAGCAGTACTTC,CASGQVGSYEQYF
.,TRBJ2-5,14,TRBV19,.,TGTGCCGTAGGATCAGGGGGGACTATAGAGACCCAGTACTTC,CAVGSGGTIETQYF
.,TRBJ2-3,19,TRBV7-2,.,TGTGCCAGCAGCTTAGCTCTCCTGATCACCTGGGATGGGACAGATACGCAGTATTTT,CASSLALLITWDGTDTQYF
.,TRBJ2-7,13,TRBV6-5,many,TGTGCCAGCAGTTTAGGGCCGAACTACGAGCAGTACTTC,CASSLGPNYEQYF
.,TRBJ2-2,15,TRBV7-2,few,TGTGCCAGCAGCCAAAACCTGATCGGGACCGGGGAGCTGTTTTTT,CASSQNLIGTGELFF
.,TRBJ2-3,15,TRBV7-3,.,TGTGCCAGCAGCACCCGGAGGGCCGGCACAGATACGCAGTATTTT,CASSTRRAGTDTQYF
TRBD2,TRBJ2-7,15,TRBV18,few,TGTGCCAGCTCACCACCGACTAGCGGGGGCTACGAGCAGTACTTC,CASSPPTSGGYEQYF
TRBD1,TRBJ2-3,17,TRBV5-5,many,TGTGCCAGCAGCCCCGGGACAGGGGCCCGAAGCACAGATACGCAGTATTTT,CASSPGTGARSTDTQYF
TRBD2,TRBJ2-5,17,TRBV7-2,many,TGTGCCAGCAGCTTGGCCCCTAGCGGGAGGAAGGGCGAGACCCAGTACTTC,CASSLAPSGRKGETQYF
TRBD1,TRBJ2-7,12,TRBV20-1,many,TGCAGTGCTCCGGGACAGCGCTACGAGCAGTACTTC,CSAPGQRYEQYF
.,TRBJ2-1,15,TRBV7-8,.,TGTGCCAGCAGCCGTTTTTACGGGAGCTCGGATGAGCAGTTCTTC,CASSRFYGSSDEQFF
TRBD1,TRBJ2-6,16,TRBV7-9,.,TGTGCCAGCAGCCTGGGACAGCTTCTGGGGGCCAACGTCCTGACTTTC,CASSLGQLLGANVLTF
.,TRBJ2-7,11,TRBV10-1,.,TGCGCCAGCAGCCAGGGTAACGAGCAGTACTTC,CASSQGNEQYF
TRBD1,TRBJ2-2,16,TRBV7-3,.,TGTGCCAGCAGCCGAGGACAGGGGCCGGGCACCGGGGAGCTGTTTTTT,CASSRGQGPGTGELFF